This T cell receptor (beta chain) was observed in a study of a mutant IDH1 vaccine in newly diagnosed glioma. Overall study: Initiation of the vaccine course occurred 4-6 weeks after radiotherapy alone, or alongside temozolomide cycles. The earlier regimen, radiotherapy, temozolomide, or both, was most often both.

Time point given: week 11, during vaccination. A single vaccine dose contained 300 ug of mutant IDH1 20-mer peptide, and topical imiquimod was used with it. Only in-frame clones appear in the TCRdb table, and some are missing; sequencing was by immunoSEQ multiplex PCR. The profile shows 40,000 or so clones, 65% to 85% of them singletons. Worth noting for this clone: Antigen: not known.

The ends were cut back, 5 bases at V and 2 bases at J, with 18 bases in the middle. The germline gives CDR1 LNHNV, CDR2 YYDKDF (reference sequence). The CDR3 is 16 residues long. The clonotype was recovered from a man aged 35 to 55 with glioma. The chain is built from TRBV15 and TRBJ2-5, with D maybe TRBD2 (6 bases). The sequencing used PBMCs, collected from a glioma patient whose treatment included an IDH1 peptide vaccine. DNA for the CDR3: TGTGCCACCAGCCCCCCCCGGGGGAGGCAACAAGAGACCCAGTACTTC. Translation: CATSPPRGRQQETQYF. Drawing the rest from reference TRBV15 and TRBJ2-5, the complete variable domain is DAMVIQNPRYQVTQFGKPVTLSCSQTLNHNVMYWYQQKSSQAPKLLFHYYDKDFNNEADTPDNFQSRRPNTSFCFLDIRSPGLGDTAMYLCATSPPRGRQQETQYFGPGTRLLVL.